Described below is a single TCR beta chain sequence and its context. Antigen: not known. PCR used 60 Vbeta primers and 13 Jbeta primers. The method was immunoSEQ multiplex PCR; TCRdb's version includes in-frame clones alone and lacks a portion of them. The repertoire has about 100,000 clones, about 80% of them found once; the top ten carry around 4%. These data belong to a study of cytomegalovirus exposure and HLA in healthy donors. With 0 bases clipped from V and 6 bases from J, the junction kept 8 bases outside the gene matches. The CDR3 contains 15 residues. Germline CDR1 and CDR2: SGHDT and YYEEEE. The study, taken as a whole, reports: According to a later analysis, most TCR beta chains associated with CMV appeared HLA-restricted.

This TCR derives from a man aged 40-49 years in good health and CMV-seronegative. This rearrangement joins TRBV5-6 to TRBJ2-7; 8 bases are a match to TRBD1. Sequenced: PBMCs. The CDR3 region is CASSLGLDRVLEQYF. The DNA of the CDR3 is TGTGCCAGCAGCTTGGGTCTGGACAGGGTACTCGAGCAGTACTTC. The complete variable domain, with remaining parts taken from reference TRBV5-6 and TRBJ2-7, reads DAGVTQSPTHLIKTRGQQVTLRCSPKSGHDTVSWYQQALGQGPQFIFQYYEEEERQRGNFPDRFSGHQFPNYSSELNVNALLLGDSALYLCASSLGLDRVLEQYFGPGTRLTVT.